The rows below give T cell receptor beta chains drawn from one sample of a study of T cell responses to AZD1222 COVID-19 vaccine. The data were produced by immunoSEQ multiplex PCR, yet TCRdb's version contains in-frame clones alone and is incomplete. In the table there are 94,000 or so clones, 89% of which are singletons. This specimen consisted of peripheral blood, obtained on day 0 of AZD1222 vaccination. The receptors come from an adult in good health. Each CDR3 is given with its conserved first and last residue. Fields, in order: D gene, clone size, J gene, V gene, CDR3 protein, CDR3 DNA. The D gene is left open where the match is weak. Only part of the rows carry a size: once, few, many, or a class if the clone is expanded.

>TRBD1|.|TRBJ1-1|TRBV11-3
CASSSDRAAEAFF
TGTGCCAGCAGCTCAGACAGGGCGGCTGAAGCTTTCTTT
>.|.|TRBJ1-4|TRBV5-1
CASSRDRPSTNEKLFF
TGCGCCAGCAGCCGAGACAGACCCTCAACTAATGAAAAACTGTTTTTT
>TRBD1|.|TRBJ1-2|TRBV5-5
CASSLGQGYYGYTF
TGTGCCAGCAGCTTGGGACAGGGGTACTATGGCTACACCTTC
>.|.|TRBJ1-3|TRBV28
CASSSAHSGNTIYF
TGTGCCAGCAGTTCCGCACACTCTGGAAACACCATATATTTT
>.|.|TRBJ2-7|TRBV18
CASSLTPLSSSYEQYF
TGTGCCAGCTCACTTACCCCACTATCATCCTCCTACGAGCAGTACTTC
>TRBD1|.|TRBJ2-7|TRBV13
CASSLTGVYEQYF
TGTGCCAGCAGCTTAACAGGGGTCTACGAGCAGTACTTC
>.|.|TRBJ1-1|TRBV7-9
CASSLQVIAEAFF
TGTGCCAGCAGCTTGCAGGTAATTGCTGAAGCTTTCTTT
>.|.|TRBJ2-1|TRBV6-6
CASSYSLSSYNEQFF
TGTGCCAGCAGTTACTCTCTGAGCTCCTACAATGAGCAGTTCTTC
>.|few|TRBJ2-5|TRBV7-2
CASSLEANSETQYF
TGTGCCAGCAGCTTAGAAGCGAATTCGGAGACCCAGTACTTC
>.|.|TRBJ1-2|TRBV7-9
CAILWKQGDYGYTF
TGTGCCATACTTTGGAAACAGGGAGACTATGGCTACACCTTC
>.|.|TRBJ2-5|TRBV5-6
CASSFPGEETQYF
TGTGCCAGCAGCTTTCCGGGGGAAGAGACCCAGTACTTC
>.|.|TRBJ1-1|TRBV11-2
CASSLRQLNTEAFF
TGTGCCAGCAGCTTACGACAGTTGAACACTGAAGCTTTCTTT
>TRBD2|.|TRBJ2-3|TRBV19
CASTASGGPFGTQYF
TGTGCCAGTACGGCCAGCGGGGGTCCCTTCGGTACGCAGTATTTT
>.|.|TRBJ1-2|TRBV4-2
CASSQFKTGGYGYTF
TGTGCCAGCAGCCAATTCAAGACGGGAGGCTATGGCTACACCTTC
>.|.|TRBJ2-3|TRBV1
CTSSQARVDTQYF
TGCACCAGCAGCCAGGCTAGGGTTGATACGCAGTATTTT
>.|.|TRBJ2-1|TRBV11-3
CASSFRRGPHNEQFF
TGTGCCAGCAGCTTTCGGCGGGGGCCTCACAATGAGCAGTTCTTC
>TRBD1|.|TRBJ2-7|TRBV9
CASSINSGTGIHEQYF
TGTGCCAGCAGCATCAATTCCGGGACAGGGATTCACGAGCAGTACTTC
>.|.|TRBJ1-1|TRBV10-3
CAIRWSENTEAFF
TGTGCCATCAGGTGGAGTGAGAACACTGAAGCTTTCTTT
>.|.|TRBJ1-2|TRBV19
CASSDLFGGASYGYTF
TGTGCCAGTAGTGATCTCTTTGGGGGCGCTTCCTATGGCTACACCTTC
>.|.|TRBJ2-3|TRBV9
CASSGRFNRESDTQYF
TGTGCCAGCAGCGGGAGATTCAACAGGGAGTCAGATACGCAGTATTTT
>TRBD1|.|TRBJ1-4|TRBV30
CAWSDTGTATNEKLFF
TGTGCCTGGAGTGACACCGGGACAGCAACTAATGAAAAACTGTTTTTT
>.|.|TRBJ2-2|TRBV18
CASSPGRDTGELFF
TGTGCCAGCTCACCGGGGCGAGACACCGGGGAGCTGTTTTTT
>.|.|TRBJ1-2|TRBV21-1
CASSKIRSDREDYGYTF
TGTGCCAGCAGCAAAATAAGATCGGACAGGGAAGACTATGGCTACACCTTC
>TRBD2|.|TRBJ2-1|TRBV4-3
CASSQQATSGGGNEQFF
TGCGCCAGCAGCCAACAGGCGACTAGCGGGGGGGGCAATGAGCAGTTCTTC
>.|.|TRBJ2-3|TRBV24-1
CATSQELGTDTQYF
TGTGCCACTTCCCAGGAGTTGGGCACAGATACGCAGTATTTT
>.|.|TRBJ2-3|TRBV25-1
CASSATDTQYF
TGTGCCAGCAGTGCGACAGATACGCAGTATTTT
>TRBD1|.|TRBJ1-1|TRBV3-1/TRBV3-2
CASTRRDRDTEAFF
TGTGCCAGCACCCGCAGGGACAGGGACACTGAAGCTTTCTTT
>TRBD1|.|TRBJ1-2|TRBV3-1/TRBV3-2
CASSQLQGQTF
TGTGCCAGCAGCCAACTACAGGGACAGACCTTC
>.|.|TRBJ2-7|TRBV12-3/TRBV12-4
CASRLYEQYF
TGTGCCAGCAGGCTATACGAGCAGTACTTC
>.|.|TRBJ2-5|TRBV5-6
CASSFRTGGRETQYF
TGTGCCAGCAGCTTTCGGACTGGGGGGCGGGAGACCCAGTACTTC
>.|.|TRBJ2-7|TRBV7-9
CASSLEALSSYEQYF
TGTGCCAGCAGCTTAGAGGCACTCAGCTCCTACGAGCAGTACTTC
>TRBD1|.|TRBJ1-4|TRBV24-1
CATSESGTGIGEKLFF
TGTGCCACCAGTGAATCCGGGACAGGGATCGGCGAAAAACTGTTTTTT
>.|.|TRBJ1-3|TRBV30
CAWSPGSGNTIYF
TGTGCCTGGAGTCCTGGATCAGGAAACACCATATATTTT
>.|once|TRBJ1-3|TRBV7-6
CASSLEGVASGNTIYF
TGTGCCAGCAGCTTAGAGGGGGTCGCCTCTGGAAACACCATATATTTT
>.|.|TRBJ1-1|TRBV5-8
CASSLALSQGEAFF
TGTGCCAGCAGCTTGGCCCTTAGTCAGGGCGAAGCTTTCTTT
>TRBD1|.|TRBJ2-2|TRBV19
CASSFDGTDTGELFF
TGTGCCAGTAGCTTCGATGGGACAGACACCGGGGAGCTGTTTTTT
>TRBD1|.|TRBJ2-2|TRBV9
CASSAPSTGEAGELFF
TGTGCCAGCAGCGCTCCATCGACAGGGGAAGCCGGGGAGCTGTTTTTT
>.|.|TRBJ1-5|TRBV27
CASSLSRGNQPQHF
TGTGCCAGCAGTTTATCCAGGGGCAATCAGCCCCAGCATTTT
>.|.|TRBJ2-7|TRBV7-8
CASSPTYREAEQYF
TGTGCCAGCAGCCCGACGTACAGGGAAGCCGAGCAGTACTTC
>.|.|TRBJ1-2|TRBV4-3
CASSQWRGNGYTF
TGCGCCAGCAGCCAATGGCGAGGCAACGGCTACACCTTC
>.|.|TRBJ1-2|TRBV27
CASSLTGNWGYTF
TGTGCCAGCAGTTTAACGGGGAATTGGGGCTACACCTTC
>.|.|TRBJ1-5|TRBV20-1
CSASSGLFLRGEGNQPQHF
TGCAGTGCTAGTTCCGGTTTGTTTCTAAGGGGAGAGGGCAATCAGCCCCAGCATTTT
>.|.|TRBJ1-1|TRBV10-1
CASSELTGLNTEAFF
TGCGCCAGCAGTGAATTAACAGGGTTGAACACTGAAGCTTTCTTT
>.|.|TRBJ1-6|TRBV5-1
CASSQNPPGSNNSPLHF
TGCGCCAGCAGCCAAAATCCGCCAGGGAGTAATAATTCACCCCTCCACTTT
>.|.|TRBJ1-2|TRBV7-8
CASSQRSGVTNYGYTF
TGTGCCAGCAGCCAGCGGTCAGGGGTTACTAACTATGGCTACACCTTC
>.|.|TRBJ1-6|TRBV4-3
CASSQDRWSSYNSPLHF
TGCGCCAGCAGCCAAGATCGGTGGAGCTCCTATAATTCACCCCTCCACTTT
>.|.|TRBJ2-3|TRBV11-3
CASSLGGHHTDTQYF
TGTGCCAGCAGCTTAGGGGGACACCACACAGATACGCAGTATTTT